This T cell receptor beta chain appears in the sequencing data of a study of human T cells and chemical hapten exposure. For the study at large: Variation in per-sample TCR yields came mainly from small pooled library volume differences.

Time point reported: patch test 1, 2 weeks after DPC sensitization. Noted treatment: therapeutic diphenylcyclopropenone sensitization with weekly scalp DPC. Total RNA was isolated from whole blood that had not been fractionated. Venepuncture was done earlier than the placement of each patch test. TCRdb reanalysed the RACE reads using MiXCR and keeps one entry per CDR3 protein. The table records around 57,000 distinct CDR3 sequences, roughly 11% of them present only once. This clonotype was detected only a few times. The V and J ends lost 5 bases and 3 bases respectively, with 14 bases between them. The CDR3 runs 13 residues. The germline V gene encodes CDR1 SQVTM and CDR2 ANQGSEA.

The sequence derives from a woman aged 40 to 50 with alopecia areata. Some clones in this sample may be carry-over from other donors' samples. The chain employs TRBV29-1 and TRBJ2-7, with D tentatively TRBD2 (6 bases). This specimen consisted of whole blood, obtained in connection with sensitization to the hapten diphenylcyclopropenone (DPC). In DNA form, the CDR3 reads TGCAGCGTTTACTTAGCGGAGCACTACGAGCAGTACTTC. It specifies CSVYLAEHYEQYF.